The rows below give T cell receptor beta chains drawn from one sample of a study of Tregs in tolerant kidney transplant recipients. Repertoires were generated with immunoSEQ multiplex PCR, while TCRdb's copy carries only in-frame clones and drops some. Of approximately 47,000 clones detected, roughly nine tenths appear once; the ten largest clones hold around a sixth. Material: CD8+ T cells from blood (PBMCs), obtained 12 months after the transplant. Every receptor here comes from a human patient who received a combined kidney and bone marrow transplant. A share of the T cells may be of graft donor origin. Both conserved end residues are part of each CDR3. A D gene is named only where the DNA matches it firmly. Size is omitted from some rows. Given values are once, few, many or a class for expanded clones.

TRBV5-6	TRBD2	TRBJ2-1	-	TGTGCCAGCAGCTTGGGTAGCGGGGGGAGTAGCTCCTACAATGAGCAGTTCTTC	CASSLGSGGSSSYNEQFF
TRBV9	TRBD2	TRBJ2-1	-	TGTGCCAGCAGCGTAGGAGGAGCGGGGAATGAGCAGTTCTTC	CASSVGGAGNEQFF
TRBV18	-	TRBJ2-1	once	TGTGCCAGCTCACCAGACGGGGGGCGAACCTACAATGAGCAGTTCTTC	CASSPDGGRTYNEQFF
TRBV29-1	-	TRBJ2-7	-	TGCAGCGTTGAAGGCTTGTCGGGAAACTACGAGCAGTACTTC	CSVEGLSGNYEQYF
TRBV13	TRBD2	TRBJ2-3	-	TGTGCCAGCAGCCAACTAGCGGGAGAAGATACGCAGTATTTT	CASSQLAGEDTQYF
TRBV4-2	-	TRBJ1-6	-	TGTGCCAGCAGCCAAGTAACCGGGGAACAGACCCATTCCCCCCTCCACTTT	CASSQVTGEQTHSPLHF
TRBV19	-	TRBJ1-5	-	TGTGCCAGTAGTACGTACAGTGCCTCGCAGCCCCAGCATTTT	CASSTYSASQPQHF
TRBV13	-	TRBJ1-1	-	TGTGCCAGCAGCTTCCCCAGTGGGAGCACTGAAGCTTTCTTT	CASSFPSGSTEAFF
TRBV15	TRBD2	TRBJ2-7	-	TGTGCCACCAGCAGTGCGGGACTAGCGGGAGTCTACGAGCAGTACTTC	CATSSAGLAGVYEQYF
TRBV9	-	TRBJ2-2	-	TGTGCCAGCAGCGTAGATGAGGGGCTAGGGGGCACCGGGGAGCTGTTTTTT	CASSVDEGLGGTGELFF
TRBV28	-	TRBJ1-5	-	TGTGCCAGCACCATTACAGGGAGCTATCCCCAGCATTTT	CASTITGSYPQHF
TRBV4-3	-	TRBJ1-1	-	TGCGCCAGCAGCCTAAACAGGGCCACTGAAGCTTTCTTT	CASSLNRATEAFF
TRBV28	-	TRBJ1-1	-	TGTGCCAGCAGTTTTAGAGGGTCGGGCACTGAAGCTTTCTTT	CASSFRGSGTEAFF